Each of the 14 T cell receptor beta chains below was sequenced from the same sample in a study of T cells after posttransplantation cyclophosphamide. Method: immunoSEQ multiplex PCR; TCRdb's copy keeps in-frame clones and lacks some. The data hold 30,000 to 40,000 clones, with around 90% observed a single time. The sample comprised PBMCs. The source is a woman aged 40 to 50 with a blood cancer, CMV-positive, and with a related stem cell donor.

The genes are TRBV7-2 and TRBJ1-1, with a possible D match to TRBD1 (6 bases). The CDR3 contains 12 residues. Germline-derived CDR1 and CDR2 are SGHTA and FQGNSA. The V gene lost 5 bases and the J gene lost 11 bases, with 15 bases spanning the gap. Written as DNA, the CDR3 is TGTGCCAGCAGCCACTCAGGGGCAGGGGCTTTCTTT. It translates to CASSHSGAGAFF.

The rearrangement uses TRBV6-1 and TRBJ2-5, with TRBD1 as a possible D gene (5 bases). V was clipped by 0 bases and J by 0 bases, with 8 bases between them. Germline V gene sequence: CDR1 MNHNS, CDR2 SASEGT. The CDR3 runs to 15 residues. DNA for the CDR3: TGTGCCAGCAGTGAAGCCCCAGGGAACCAAGAGACCCAGTACTTC. It specifies CASSEAPGNQETQYF.

This chain links TRBV4-1 with TRBJ2-1; D is possibly TRBD1 (5 bases). The CDR3 has 12 residues. Trimming pared 5 bases from V and 9 bases from J, leaving 11 bases between. Germline V gene sequence: CDR1 MGHRA, CDR2 YSYEKL. The CDR3 spells CASSYMGPEQFF. CDR3 sequence (DNA): TGCGCCAGCAGCTACATGGGGCCTGAGCAGTTCTTC.

This chain uses TRBV11-2 with TRBJ1-1; D is uncertain. This CDR3 spans 14 amino acids. Germline V CDR1 and CDR2: SGHAT, FQNNGV. Trimming took off 1 base at V and 6 bases at J, with 12 bases between the two ends. The chain's CDR3 is CASSLAGSHAEAFF. The CDR3 DNA is TGTGCCAGCAGCTTAGCGGGGTCCCATGCTGAAGCTTTCTTT.

J is TRBJ1-1 and V is TRBV9; 7 positions agree with TRBD1. Germline V gives CDR1 SGDLS, CDR2 YYNGEE. Trimming removed 3 bases from V and 0 bases from J; junction bases left unmatched: 8. The CDR3 extends over 16 amino acids. CDR3 protein: CASSGRTGEMNTEAFF. CDR3 sequence (DNA): TGTGCCAGCAGCGGACGGACAGGCGAAATGAACACTGAAGCTTTCTTT.

The rearrangement uses TRBV7-2 and TRBJ1-4; 9 bases align to TRBD1. The CDR3 consists of 15 residues. Germline V lookup: CDR1 SGHTA, CDR2 FQGNSA. The ends lost 2 bases at V and 7 bases at J; junction bases unmatched: 5. The CDR3 DNA follows: TGTGCCAGCAGCTTAACAGGGGGCGTCAGTGAAAAACTGTTTTTT. It translates to CASSLTGGVSEKLFF.

The chain couples TRBV11-2 to TRBJ2-5; D is uncertain. The CDR3 is 13 amino acids. In germline, CDR1 is SGHAT, CDR2 FQNNGV. V was shortened by 5 bases and J by 5 bases, with 12 bases between the two germline ends. The DNA for the CDR3 is TGTGCCAGCAGCCCCACCCTAGAGGAGACCCAGTACTTC. Translation: CASSPTLEETQYF.

The J gene is TRBJ2-3, the V gene TRBV7-3; TRBD1 is a possible D gene (5 bases). The germline V and J ends were trimmed by 5 bases and 4 bases, with 16 bases remaining between them. The CDR3 extends over 15 amino acids. Looked up from germline, CDR1 is SGHTA and CDR2 is FQGTGA. CDR3 sequence reads: CASSPTGPPADTQYF. In nucleotides, the CDR3 is TGTGCCAGCAGCCCTACAGGACCCCCCGCAGATACGCAGTATTTT.

The rearrangement uses TRBV9 and TRBJ2-1; TRBD2 aligns across 11 bases. V dropped 0 bases and J dropped 3; count of bases not matched to a gene: 8. Germline loops: CDR1 SGDLS, CDR2 YYNGEE. The CDR3 loop spans 18 amino acids. CDR3 sequence reads: CASSVAGTSGSYYNEQFF. For the CDR3, the DNA is TGTGCCAGCAGCGTAGCCGGGACTAGCGGTTCCTACTACAATGAGCAGTTCTTC.

This chain uses TRBV11-1 with TRBJ2-1; D perhaps matches TRBD2 (6 bases). CDR3 size: 13 residues. Germline CDR1 and CDR2: SGHAT and FQDESV (reference sequence). The V gene lost 5 bases and the J gene lost 9 bases, with 14 bases spanning the gap. Written as DNA, the CDR3 is TGTGCCAGCAGCCGAGTGAGGGGAGGTGAGCAGTTCTTC. It is translated as CASSRVRGGEQFF.

The gene calls are TRBV19 and TRBJ2-1; 7 bases are shared with TRBD2. CDR3 length: 12 amino acids. Unmatched junction bases numbered 9, after V lost 9 bases and J lost 10 bases. Germline CDR1 and CDR2: LNHDA and SQIVND (reference sequence). This CDR3 reads CASATSLEEQFF. The CDR3 DNA reads as TGTGCCAGCGCGACTAGCCTTGAGGAGCAGTTCTTC.

This chain joins TRBV19 and TRBJ1-1, with D unresolved. Germline V lookup: CDR1 LNHDA, CDR2 SQIVND (reference sequence). CDR3 length: 15 amino acids. V was shortened by 3 bases and J by 1 base, with 12 bases between the two germline ends. The CDR3 loop is CASSMKRVANTEAFF. For the CDR3, the DNA is TGTGCCAGTAGTATGAAGAGGGTGGCGAACACTGAAGCTTTCTTT.

CDR3 sequence (DNA): TGTGCCAGCAGCTTTGGGAGCGATCAGCCCCAGCATTTT. Amino acids: CASSFGSDQPQHF. The gene calls are TRBV7-2 and TRBJ1-5; no clear D. There are 13 residues in the CDR3. Trimming removed 3 bases from V and 5 bases from J, with 8 bases in between. Per germline, CDR1 SGHTA and CDR2 FQGNSA. The complete variable domain, with remaining parts taken from reference TRBV7-2 and TRBJ1-5, reads GAGVSQSPSNKVTEKGKDVELRCDPISGHTALYWYRQSLGQGLEFLIYFQGNSAPDKSGLPSDRFSAERTGGSVSTLTIQRTQQEDSAVYLCASSFGSDQPQHFGDGTRLSIL.

V is TRBV6-1 and J is TRBJ1-6; 7 bases line up with TRBD1. V was pared by 5 bases and J by 12 bases, with 7 bases of the junction left unmatched. Per the germline V gene, CDR1 is MNHNS and CDR2 is SASEGT. The CDR3 totals 13 residues. The CDR3 nucleotides are TGTGCCAGCAGTTTTCAGGGGGGTGGACCCCTCCACTTT. It encodes CASSFQGGGPLHF.